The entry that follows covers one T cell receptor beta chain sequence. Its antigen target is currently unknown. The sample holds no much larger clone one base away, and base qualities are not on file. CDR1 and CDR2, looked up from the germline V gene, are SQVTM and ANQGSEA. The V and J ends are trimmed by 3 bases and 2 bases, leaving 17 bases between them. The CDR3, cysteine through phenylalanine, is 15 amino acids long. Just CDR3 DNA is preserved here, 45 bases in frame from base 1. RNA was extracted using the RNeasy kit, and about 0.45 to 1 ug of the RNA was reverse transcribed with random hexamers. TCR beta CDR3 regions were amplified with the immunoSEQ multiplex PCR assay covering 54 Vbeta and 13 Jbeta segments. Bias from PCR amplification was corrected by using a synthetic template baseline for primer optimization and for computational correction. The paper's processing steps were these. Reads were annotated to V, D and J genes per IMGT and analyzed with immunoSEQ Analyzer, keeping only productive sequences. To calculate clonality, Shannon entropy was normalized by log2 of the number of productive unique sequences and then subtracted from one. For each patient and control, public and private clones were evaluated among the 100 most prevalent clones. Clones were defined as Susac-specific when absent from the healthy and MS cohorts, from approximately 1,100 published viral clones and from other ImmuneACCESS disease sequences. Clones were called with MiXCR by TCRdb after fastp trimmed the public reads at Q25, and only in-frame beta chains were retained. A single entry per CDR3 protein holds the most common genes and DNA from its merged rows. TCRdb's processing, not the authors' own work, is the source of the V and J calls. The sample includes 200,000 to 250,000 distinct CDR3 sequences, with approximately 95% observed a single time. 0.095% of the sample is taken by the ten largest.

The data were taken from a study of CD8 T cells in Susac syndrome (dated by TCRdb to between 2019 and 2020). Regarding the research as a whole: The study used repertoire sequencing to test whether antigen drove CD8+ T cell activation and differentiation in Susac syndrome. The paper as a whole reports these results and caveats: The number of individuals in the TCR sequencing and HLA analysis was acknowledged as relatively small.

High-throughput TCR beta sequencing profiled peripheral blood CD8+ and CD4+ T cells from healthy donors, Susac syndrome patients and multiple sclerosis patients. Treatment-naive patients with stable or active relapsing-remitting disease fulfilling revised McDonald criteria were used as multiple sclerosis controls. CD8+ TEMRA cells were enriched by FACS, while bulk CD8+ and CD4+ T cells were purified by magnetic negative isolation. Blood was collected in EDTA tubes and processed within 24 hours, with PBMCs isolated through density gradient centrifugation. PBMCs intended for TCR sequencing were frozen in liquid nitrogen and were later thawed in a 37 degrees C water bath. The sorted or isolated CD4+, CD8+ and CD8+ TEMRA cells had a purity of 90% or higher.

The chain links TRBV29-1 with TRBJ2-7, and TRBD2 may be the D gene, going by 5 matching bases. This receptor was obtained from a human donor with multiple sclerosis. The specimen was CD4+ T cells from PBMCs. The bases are TGCAGCGTTGAGGTGGACGGGGTAGAGCCCTACGAGCAGTACTTC. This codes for CSVEVDGVEPYEQYF.